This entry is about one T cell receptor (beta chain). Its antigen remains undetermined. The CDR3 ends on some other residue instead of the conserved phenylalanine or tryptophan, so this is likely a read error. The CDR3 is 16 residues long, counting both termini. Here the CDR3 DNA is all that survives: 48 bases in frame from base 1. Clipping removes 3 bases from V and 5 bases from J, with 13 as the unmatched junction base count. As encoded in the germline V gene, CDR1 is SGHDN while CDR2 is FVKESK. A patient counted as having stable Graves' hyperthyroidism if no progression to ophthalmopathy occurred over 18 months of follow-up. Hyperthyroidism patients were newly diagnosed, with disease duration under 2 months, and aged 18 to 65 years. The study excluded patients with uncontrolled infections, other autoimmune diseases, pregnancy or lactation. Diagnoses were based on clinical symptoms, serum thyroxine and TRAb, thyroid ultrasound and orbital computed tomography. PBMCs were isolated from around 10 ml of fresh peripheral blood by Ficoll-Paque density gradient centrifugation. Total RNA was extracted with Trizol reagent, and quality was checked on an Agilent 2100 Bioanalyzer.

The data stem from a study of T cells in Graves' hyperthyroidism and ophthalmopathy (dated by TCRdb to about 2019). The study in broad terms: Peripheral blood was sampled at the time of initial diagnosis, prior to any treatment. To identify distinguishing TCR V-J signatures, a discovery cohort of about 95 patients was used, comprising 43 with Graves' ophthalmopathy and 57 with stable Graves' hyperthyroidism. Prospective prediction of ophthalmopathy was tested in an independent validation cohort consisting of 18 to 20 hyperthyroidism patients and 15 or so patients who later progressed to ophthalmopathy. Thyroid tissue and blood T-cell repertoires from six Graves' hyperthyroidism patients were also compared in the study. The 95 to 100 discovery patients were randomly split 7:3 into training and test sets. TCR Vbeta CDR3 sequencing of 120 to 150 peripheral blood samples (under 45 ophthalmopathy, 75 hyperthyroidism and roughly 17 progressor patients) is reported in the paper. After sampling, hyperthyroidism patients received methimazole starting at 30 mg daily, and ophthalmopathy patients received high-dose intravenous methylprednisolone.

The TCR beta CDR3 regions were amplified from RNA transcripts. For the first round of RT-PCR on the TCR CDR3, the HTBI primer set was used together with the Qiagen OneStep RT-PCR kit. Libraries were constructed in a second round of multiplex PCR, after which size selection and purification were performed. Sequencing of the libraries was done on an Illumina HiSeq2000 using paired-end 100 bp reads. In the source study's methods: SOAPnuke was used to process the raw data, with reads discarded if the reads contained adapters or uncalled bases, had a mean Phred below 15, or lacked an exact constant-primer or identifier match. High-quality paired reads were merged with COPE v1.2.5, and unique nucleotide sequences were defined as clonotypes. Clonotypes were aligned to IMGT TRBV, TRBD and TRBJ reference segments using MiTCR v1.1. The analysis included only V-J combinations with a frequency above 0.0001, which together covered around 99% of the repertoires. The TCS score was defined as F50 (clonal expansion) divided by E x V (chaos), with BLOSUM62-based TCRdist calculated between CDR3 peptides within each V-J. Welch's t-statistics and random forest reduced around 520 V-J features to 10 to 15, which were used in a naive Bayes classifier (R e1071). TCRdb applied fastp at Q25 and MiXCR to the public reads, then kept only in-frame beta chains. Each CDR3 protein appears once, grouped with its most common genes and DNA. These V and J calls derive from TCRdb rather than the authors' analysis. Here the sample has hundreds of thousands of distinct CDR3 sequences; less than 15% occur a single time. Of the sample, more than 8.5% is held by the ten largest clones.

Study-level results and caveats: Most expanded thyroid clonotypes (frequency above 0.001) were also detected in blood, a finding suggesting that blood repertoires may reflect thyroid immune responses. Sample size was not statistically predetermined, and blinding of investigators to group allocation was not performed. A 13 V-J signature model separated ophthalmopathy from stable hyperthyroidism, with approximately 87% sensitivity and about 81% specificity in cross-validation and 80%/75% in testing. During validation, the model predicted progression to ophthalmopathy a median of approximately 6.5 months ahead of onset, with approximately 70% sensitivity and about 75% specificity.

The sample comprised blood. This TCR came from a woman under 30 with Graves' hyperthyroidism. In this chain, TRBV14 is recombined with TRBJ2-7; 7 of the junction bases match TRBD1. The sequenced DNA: TGTGCCAGCAGCCATAGGACAGGCGTACGTTTTGACGAGCAGTACCTC. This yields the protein CASSHRTGVRFDEQYL.